What follows are 3 T cell receptor beta chains derived from one specimen sequenced in a study of cytomegalovirus exposure and HLA in healthy donors. The PCR was carried out with 60 Vbeta primers and 13 Jbeta primers. Using immunoSEQ multiplex PCR, the repertoire was profiled, and TCRdb retains in-frame clones only, with some absent. Of 60,000 to 85,000 clones listed, under 80% were seen once; the top ten hold 12%. What was sequenced was PBMCs. These receptors were collected from a male donor in good health and CMV-seropositive.

V usage is TRBV7-8 and J usage is TRBJ2-5; 7 bases match TRBD2. The ends lost 1 base at V and 1 base at J; junction bases unmatched: 6. The CDR3 covers 16 residues. Germline CDR1 is SGHVS and CDR2 is FQNEAQ. The CDR3 here is CASSLGVGGGQETQYF. In DNA, the CDR3 is TGTGCCAGCAGCTTAGGGGTGGGCGGGGGCCAAGAGACCCAGTACTTC.

The V call is TRBV5-1, the J call TRBJ2-7, with 14 bases aligning to TRBD2. The CDR3 sequence is 16 residues long. V was pared by 5 bases and J by 5 bases, with 9 bases of the junction left unmatched. Germline loops: CDR1 SGHRS, CDR2 YFSETQ. CDR3 protein: CASRFGTSGSVDEQYF. Written as DNA, the CDR3 is TGCGCCAGCAGATTTGGGACTAGCGGGAGTGTCGACGAGCAGTACTTC.

About this clone: In the same sample, other DNA sequences code for this CDR3. The V gene is TRBV5-6, the J gene TRBJ1-4, with TRBD1 matching 12 bases. Trimming took 6 bases from V and 8 from J; bases not matched to a gene: 2. The length of the CDR3 is 13 residues. CDR1 SGHDT and CDR2 YYEEEE come from the germline V gene. Here the CDR3 DNA reads TGTGCCAGCACCGGGACAGGGGGCGAAAAACTGTTTTTT. It translates to CASTGTGGEKLFF.